The T cell receptor beta chain described here comes from a study of cytomegalovirus exposure and HLA in healthy donors. V lost 4 bases and J 0 bases, leaving 13 bases between the germline ends. Germline CDR1 is SGHTS and CDR2 is YDEGEE. The CDR3 covers 15 residues. The PCR ran on 60 Vbeta and 13 Jbeta primers. Sequenced by immunoSEQ multiplex PCR; TCRdb stores in-frame clones only, minus some. This sample has around 140,000 clones; over 60% occur once, and the top ten carry about 13%. This chain connects TRBV5-8 to TRBJ1-1; D may be TRBD1 (5 bases). This receptor was identified in a man between 35 and 55 years old in good health and CMV-seropositive. Input material: PBMCs. This CDR3 is CASSSRVSMNTEAFF. The DNA for the CDR3 is TGTGCCAGCAGCAGCAGGGTATCAATGAACACTGAAGCTTTCTTT.